Each of the 20 T cell receptor beta chains below was sequenced from the same sample in a study of blood T cell repertoires in COVID-19. Produced via immunoSEQ multiplex PCR; TCRdb's table is partial and in-frame only. Counted here are 390,000 or so clones, roughly 88% occurring once; the ten biggest clones make up 1.4% to 1.5%. Sequencing was done on a sample of peripheral blood. The receptor source for this set is a woman in her thirties with active or convalescent COVID-19.

The CDR3 here is CASSSPWDRGGEQYF. CDR3 DNA sequence: TGTGCCAGCAGCTCCCCTTGGGACAGGGGGGGCGAGCAGTACTTC. The genes are TRBV14 and TRBJ2-7; 11 positions agree with TRBD1. The CDR3 runs 15 residues. The J segment lost 6 bases and the V segment lost 5 bases, leaving 9 bases of the junction unmatched. The germline V gene encodes CDR1 SGHDN and CDR2 FVKESK.

This clone has a single count. The chain joins TRBV2 to TRBJ2-1; D might be TRBD2 (6 bases). CDR3 length: 15 residues. V lost 7 bases, J lost 2 bases, and 15 bases lay in between. CDR1 and CDR2 (germline): SNHLY, FYNNEI. In nucleotides, the CDR3 is TGTGCCAGCACGGGGTGGGGGGAGACCTACAATGAGCAGTTCTTC. As protein: CASTGWGETYNEQFF.

This clone was recorded only once. V and J are TRBV15 and TRBJ2-4; 8 bases match TRBD2. This CDR3 has 14 amino acids. V trimming: 6 bases; J trimming: 10 bases; junction bases outside the gene matches: 11. Germline loops: CDR1 LNHNV, CDR2 YYDKDF (reference sequence). The CDR3 DNA is TGTGCCACCAGTATAGCGGGAAGGAGACCGATTCAGTACTTC. It yields the protein CATSIAGRRPIQYF.

As to this clone: This sample includes further DNA sequences coding for the same CDR3. The CDR3 spells CASRGQGANYGYTF. DNA for the CDR3: TGTGCCAGCAGGGGACAGGGCGCTAACTATGGCTACACCTTC. The rearrangement links TRBV6-5 to TRBJ1-2; the match to TRBD1 covers 9 bases. Germline V gene lookup returns CDR1 MNHEY and CDR2 SVGAGI. Unmatched junction bases numbered 2, after V lost 6 bases and J lost 0 bases. The CDR3 sequence is 14 residues long.

This chain links TRBV19 with TRBJ1-1; TRBD1 matches at 9 bases. With V trimmed by 4 bases and J by 3 bases, 9 bases remained unmatched. The CDR3 runs 16 residues. Germline assignment: CDR1 LNHDA and CDR2 SQIVND (reference sequence). In DNA, the CDR3 is TGTGCCAGTAGTACACACAGGGGGCCCCTAGACACTGAAGCTTTCTTT. This gives the protein CASSTHRGPLDTEAFF. Combining the CDR3 with reference TRBV19 and TRBJ1-1 gives the whole variable domain DGGITQSPKYLFRKEGQNVTLSCEQNLNHDAMYWYRQDPGQGLRLIYYSQIVNDFQKGDIAEGYSVSREKKESFPLTVTSAQKNPTAFYLCASSTHRGPLDTEAFFGQGTRLTVV.

The count of this clone is one. The rearrangement links TRBV7-9 to TRBJ2-1; 10 nucleotides line up with TRBD2. From germline, CDR1 is SEHNR and CDR2 FQNEAQ (reference sequence). CDR3 length: 15 amino acids. The J segment lost 6 bases and the V segment lost 1 base, leaving 3 bases of the junction unmatched. The DNA for the CDR3 is TGTGCCAGCAGCTTAGGGGGGACTAGCGCCAATGAGCAGTTCTTC. This codes for CASSLGGTSANEQFF. Looking up the rest from reference TRBV7-9 and TRBJ2-1 gives the full variable domain: DTGVSQNPRHKITKRGQNVTFRCDPISEHNRLYWYRQTLGQGPEFLTYFQNEAQLEKSRLLSDRFSAERPKGSFSTLEIQRTEQGDSAMYLCASSLGGTSANEQFFGPGTRLTVL.

The J gene is TRBJ2-7, the V gene TRBV19; 9 positions match TRBD1. Germline-derived CDR1 and CDR2 are LNHDA and SQIVND (reference sequence). With V trimmed by 5 bases and J by 5 bases, 7 bases remained unmatched. The length of the CDR3 is 14 residues. The CDR3 reads CASSPDRGTDEQYF. The CDR3 nucleotides are TGTGCCAGTAGTCCCGACAGGGGGACTGACGAGCAGTACTTC.

This chain links TRBV5-1 with TRBJ1-3; D possibly corresponds to TRBD1 (5 bases). Germline V CDR1 and CDR2: SGHRS, YFSETQ. This CDR3 spans 17 amino acids. V was trimmed by 1 base and J by 0 bases, leaving 14 bases between them. Here the CDR3 reads CASSLYGQQYSGNTIYF. CDR3 coding DNA: TGCGCCAGCAGCTTGTACGGACAACAATACTCTGGAAACACCATATATTTT. The complete variable domain, with remaining parts taken from reference TRBV5-1 and TRBJ1-3, reads KAGVTQTPRYLIKTRGQQVTLSCSPISGHRSVSWYQQTPGQGLQFLFEYFSETQRNKGNFPGRFSGRQFSNSRSEMNVSTLELGDSALYLCASSLYGQQYSGNTIYFGEGSWLTVV.

This clone was detected once. V is TRBV27 and J is TRBJ2-7; TRBD1 matches at 9 bases. This CDR3 spans 17 amino acids. Germline V gene sequence: CDR1 MNHEY, CDR2 SMNVEV (reference sequence). V lost 1 base and J lost 3; bases outside the gene matches: 10. Here the CDR3 reads CASSLFAPGQGIYEQYF. CDR3 DNA sequence: TGTGCCAGCAGTTTATTCGCTCCGGGACAGGGCATCTACGAGCAGTACTTC.

The chain couples TRBV5-1 to TRBJ2-7; 10 bases are shared with TRBD2. Germline V gene sequence: CDR1 SGHRS, CDR2 YFSETQ. After removal of 0 bases from V and 3 bases from J, the junction contained 3 bases not matched to a gene. The CDR3 contains 15 residues. This CDR3 reads CASSLAASGGYEQYF. In DNA form, the CDR3 reads TGCGCCAGCAGCTTGGCGGCTAGCGGGGGCTACGAGCAGTACTTC.

The chain is built from TRBV18 and TRBJ1-1, with unresolved D. The germline gives CDR1 KGHSH, CDR2 LQKENI. V was clipped by 6 bases and J by 8 bases, with 10 bases between them. The CDR3 has 11 residues. CDR3 nucleotide sequence: TGTGCCAGCTCCTCTACAGCAGAAGCTTTCTTT. This translates into CASSSTAEAFF. The complete variable domain, with remaining parts taken from reference TRBV18 and TRBJ1-1, reads NAGVMQNPRHLVRRRGQEARLRCSPMKGHSHVYWYRQLPEEGLKFMVYLQKENIIDESGMPKERFSAEFPKEGPSILRIQQVVRGDSAAYFCASSSTAEAFFGQGTRLTVV.

J is TRBJ2-3 and V is TRBV5-5; tentative D call: TRBD2 (6 bases). Germline lookup yields CDR1 SGHKS and CDR2 YYEKEE (reference sequence). V was shortened by 4 bases and J by 5 bases, with 17 bases between the two germline ends. This CDR3 is built from 15 residues. CDR3 sequence (DNA): TGTGCCAGCAGCGGCGGCGTGGGAGCGGGAGATACGCAGTATTTT. This gives the protein CASSGGVGAGDTQYF.

The chain combines TRBV3-1 (or the pseudogene TRBV3-2) with TRBJ2-1; weak D call: TRBD2 (5 bases). CDR1 is LGHDT, CDR2 YNNKEL, per germline (reference sequence). Trimming took off 5 bases at V and 2 bases at J, with 13 bases between the two ends. This CDR3 has 15 residues. DNA of the CDR3: TGTGCCAGCAGCTATACAGCGGAACCCTACAATGAGCAGTTCTTC. Protein: CASSYTAEPYNEQFF.

This chain uses TRBV2 with TRBJ1-3; 12 bases align to TRBD1. V shed 7 bases and J 0 bases; nucleotides not matched to a gene: 16. This CDR3 region has 20 residues. The germline gives CDR1 SNHLY, CDR2 FYNNEI. The CDR3 DNA reads TGTGCCAGCAAAGGGACAGGGGGCAGGGGGCCGATTGTCTCTGGAAACACCATATATTTT. It is translated as CASKGTGGRGPIVSGNTIYF.

In this sample, this clone turned up once. This sequence joins TRBV19 and TRBJ1-4; 8 bases line up with TRBD1. Germline CDR1 reads LNHDA; CDR2 reads SQIVND (reference sequence). The J segment lost 3 bases and the V segment lost 6 bases, leaving 12 bases of the junction unmatched. This CDR3 has 17 amino acids. CDR3 nucleotide sequence: TGTGCCAGTAGGACCAGGACAGGGCTAGCATCTAATGAAAAACTGTTTTTT. Translation: CASRTRTGLASNEKLFF.

This rearrangement joins TRBV27 to TRBJ2-1; possibly TRBD2 for D (7 bases). The CDR3 has 14 amino acids. CDR1 and CDR2 from the germline V gene are MNHEY and SMNVEV (reference sequence). Trimming left V 5 bases short and J 8 bases short, with 16 bases between. The CDR3 sequence is CASSTQGRVYEQFF. The CDR3 nucleotides read TGTGCCAGCAGTACCCAGGGGAGGGTCTATGAGCAGTTCTTC.

The V and J genes are TRBV12-3 or TRBV12-4 and TRBJ1-3; perhaps TRBD1 as D (6 bases). V was pared by 6 bases and J by 8 bases, with 14 bases between. The CDR3 runs 13 residues. The CDR3 DNA is TGTGCCAGCAGCTGGGGCAGGGGTGACACCATATATTTT. Residues: CASSWGRGDTIYF.

V and J are TRBV11-3 and TRBJ2-1; 15 nucleotides align to TRBD2. The trim removed 6 bases at V and 5 bases at J, leaving 8 bases unmatched. Germline CDR1 SGHNT, CDR2 YENEEA. The CDR3 totals 17 residues. The CDR3 nucleotides are TGTGCCAGCAGTCCCCAGGGACTAGCGGGAGGAAACAATGAGCAGTTCTTC. Translation gives CASSPQGLAGGNNEQFF.

The chain couples TRBV27 to TRBJ2-3; TRBD2 matches 8 bases. The CDR3 runs 16 residues. Germline CDR1 reads MNHEY; CDR2 reads SMNVEV (reference sequence). J was trimmed by 1 base and V by 4 bases; bases with no gene match: 7. The CDR3 nucleotides read TGTGCCAGCAGTTCGTTACTAGCGGTAGGCACAGATACGCAGTATTTT. Amino acid sequence: CASSSLLAVGTDTQYF.

The V and J genes are TRBV27 and TRBJ1-2; 10 nucleotides agree with TRBD1. Germline lookup yields CDR1 MNHEY and CDR2 SMNVEV (reference sequence). The CDR3 loop spans 14 amino acids. The trim removed 0 bases at V and 8 bases at J, leaving 3 bases unmatched. The CDR3 coding sequence is TGTGCCAGCAGTTTATCCGGGACAGGGGACGGCTACACCTTC. Amino acids: CASSLSGTGDGYTF.